This TCR beta chain was identified in a study of cytomegalovirus exposure and HLA in healthy donors. Study results and limitations: It was shown in a later analysis that HLA-associated TCR beta chains were more clonally expanded than other, equally common chains. Earlier analysis yielded a pattern in which most TCR beta V segments were productive about 90% or about 30% of the time.

The study ran its PCR with 60 Vbeta and 13 Jbeta primers. Repertoires were generated with immunoSEQ multiplex PCR, while TCRdb's copy carries only in-frame clones and drops some. Here the sample spans roughly 120,000 clones, less than 70% being singletons. With regard to this clone: Its target is not known.

The donors were healthy bone marrow donors. Germline loops: CDR1 SEHNR, CDR2 FQNEAQ (reference sequence). This CDR3 has 13 amino acids. V was trimmed by 4 bases and J by 7 bases, leaving 13 bases between them. The sequencing sample was made of PBMCs. This receptor was identified in a woman in her seventies in good health and CMV-seropositive. The V and J genes are TRBV7-9 and TRBJ1-2; maybe TRBD1 (5 bases). Here the CDR3 reads CASSYTMQGGYTF. CDR3 coding DNA: TGTGCCAGCAGCTACACGATGCAGGGTGGCTACACCTTC.